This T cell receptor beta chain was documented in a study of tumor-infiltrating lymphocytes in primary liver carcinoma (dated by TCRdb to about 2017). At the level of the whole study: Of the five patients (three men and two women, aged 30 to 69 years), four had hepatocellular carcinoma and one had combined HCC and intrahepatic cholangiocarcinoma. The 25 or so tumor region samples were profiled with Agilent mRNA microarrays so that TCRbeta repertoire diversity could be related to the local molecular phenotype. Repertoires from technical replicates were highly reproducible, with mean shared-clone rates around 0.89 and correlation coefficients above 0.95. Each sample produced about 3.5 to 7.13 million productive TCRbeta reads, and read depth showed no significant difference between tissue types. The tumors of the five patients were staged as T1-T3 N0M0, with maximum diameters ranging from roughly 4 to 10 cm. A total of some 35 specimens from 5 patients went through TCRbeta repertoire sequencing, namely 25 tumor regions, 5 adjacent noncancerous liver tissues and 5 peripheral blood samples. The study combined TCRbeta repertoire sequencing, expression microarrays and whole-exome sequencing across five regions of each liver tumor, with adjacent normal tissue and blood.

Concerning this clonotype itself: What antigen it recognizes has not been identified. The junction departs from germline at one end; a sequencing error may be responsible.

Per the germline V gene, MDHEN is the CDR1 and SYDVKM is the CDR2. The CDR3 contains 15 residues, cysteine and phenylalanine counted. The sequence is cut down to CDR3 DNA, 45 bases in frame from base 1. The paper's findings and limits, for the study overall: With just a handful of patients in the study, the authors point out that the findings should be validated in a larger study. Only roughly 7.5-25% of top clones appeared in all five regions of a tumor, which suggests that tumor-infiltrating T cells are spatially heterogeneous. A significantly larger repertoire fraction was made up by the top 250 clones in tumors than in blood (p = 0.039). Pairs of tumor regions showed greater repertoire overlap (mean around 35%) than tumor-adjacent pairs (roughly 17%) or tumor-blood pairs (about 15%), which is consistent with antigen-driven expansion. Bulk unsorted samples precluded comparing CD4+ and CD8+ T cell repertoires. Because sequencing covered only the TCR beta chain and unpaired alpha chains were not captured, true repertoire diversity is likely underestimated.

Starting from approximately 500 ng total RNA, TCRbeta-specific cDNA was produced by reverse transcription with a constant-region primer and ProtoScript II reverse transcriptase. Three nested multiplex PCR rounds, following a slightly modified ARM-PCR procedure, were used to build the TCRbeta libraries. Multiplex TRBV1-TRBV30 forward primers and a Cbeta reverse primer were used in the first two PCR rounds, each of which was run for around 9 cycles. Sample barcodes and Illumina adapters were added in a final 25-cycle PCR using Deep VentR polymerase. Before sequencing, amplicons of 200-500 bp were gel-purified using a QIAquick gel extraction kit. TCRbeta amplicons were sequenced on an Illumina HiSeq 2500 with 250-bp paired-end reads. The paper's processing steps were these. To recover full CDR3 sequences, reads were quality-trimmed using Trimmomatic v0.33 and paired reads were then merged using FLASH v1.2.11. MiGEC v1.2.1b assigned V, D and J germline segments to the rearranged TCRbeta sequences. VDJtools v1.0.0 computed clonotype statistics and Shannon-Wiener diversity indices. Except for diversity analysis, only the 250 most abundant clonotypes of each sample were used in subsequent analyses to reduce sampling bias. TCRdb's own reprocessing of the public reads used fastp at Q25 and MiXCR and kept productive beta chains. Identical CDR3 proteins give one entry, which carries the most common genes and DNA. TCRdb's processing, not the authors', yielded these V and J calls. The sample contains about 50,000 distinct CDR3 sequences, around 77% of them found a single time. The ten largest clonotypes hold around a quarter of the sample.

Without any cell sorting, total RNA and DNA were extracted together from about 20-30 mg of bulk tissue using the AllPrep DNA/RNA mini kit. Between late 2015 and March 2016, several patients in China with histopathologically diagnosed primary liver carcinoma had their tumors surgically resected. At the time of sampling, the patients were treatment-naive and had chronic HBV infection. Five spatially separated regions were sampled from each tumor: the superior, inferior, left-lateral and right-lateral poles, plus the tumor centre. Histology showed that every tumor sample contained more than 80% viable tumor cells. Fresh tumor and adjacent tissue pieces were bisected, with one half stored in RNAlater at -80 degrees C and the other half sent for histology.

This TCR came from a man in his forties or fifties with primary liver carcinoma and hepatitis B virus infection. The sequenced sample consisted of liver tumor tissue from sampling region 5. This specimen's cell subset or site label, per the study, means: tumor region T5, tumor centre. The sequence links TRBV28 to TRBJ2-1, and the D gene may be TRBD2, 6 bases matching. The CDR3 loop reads CARSSSRRGKHKQFF. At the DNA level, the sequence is TGTGCCAGAAGTTCCTCTCGGAGGGGAAAGCATAAGCAGTTCTTC.